The clone carrying this T cell receptor (beta chain) was counted a few times. Its target is not known. This sample is drawn from a study of naive and memory T cell subsets. Trimming pared 6 bases from V and 4 bases from J, leaving 6 bases between. Germline lookup yields CDR1 SQVTM and CDR2 ANQGSEA. This CDR3 region has 10 residues. After CD4 positive bead selection, the CD4-negative fraction gave CD8 T cells. Whole-study findings and limits: Especially in CD8 cells, naive repertoires contained a few larger clonotypes, possibly CD45RA-re-expressing memory cells.

The beta constant-region primer was an equimolar mix of two oligonucleotides covering TRBC1 and TRBC2. Nested alpha and beta constant-region primers with the SP2 primer drove four PCR rounds on ligated cDNA. Ligation attached a single-stranded oligonucleotide with a 12-nucleotide UMI and the SP2 primer to the cDNA 3' end. One entry per CDR3 protein results from TCRdb running MiXCR on the UMI-ligation and nested PCR reads. The table lists some 82,000 distinct CDR3 sequences, 10% to 12% of them singletons. The clonotype comes from a human donor in good health. Sequencing used naive CD4+ T cells from blood. The rearrangement joins TRBV29-1 to TRBJ1-1; no clear D gene. CDR3 residues: CSVATTEAFF. The CDR3 coding sequence is TGCAGCGTCGCGACCACTGAAGCTTTCTTT.